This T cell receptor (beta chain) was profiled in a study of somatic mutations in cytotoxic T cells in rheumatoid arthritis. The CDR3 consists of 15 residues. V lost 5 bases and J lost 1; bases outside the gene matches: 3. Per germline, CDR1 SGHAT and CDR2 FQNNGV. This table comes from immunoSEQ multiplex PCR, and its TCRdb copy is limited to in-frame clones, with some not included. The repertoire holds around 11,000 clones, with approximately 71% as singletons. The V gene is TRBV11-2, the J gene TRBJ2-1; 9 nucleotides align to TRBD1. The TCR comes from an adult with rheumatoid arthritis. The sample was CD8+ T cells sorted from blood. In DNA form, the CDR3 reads TGTGCCAGCAGCCTCGGGACAGGGTCCTACAATGAGCAGTTCTTC. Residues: CASSLGTGSYNEQFF.